This TCR beta chain derives from a study of cytomegalovirus exposure and HLA in healthy donors. General observations from the study: The study listed roughly 160 cytomegalovirus-associated TCR beta chains.

Remarks on this clone: Its specificity is not known.

Germline loops: CDR1 SGHDT, CDR2 YYEEEE. Deletions cut 0 bases from V and 0 bases from J, with 9 bases between. This CDR3 has 15 amino acids. Some clones are missing from TCRdb's copy, which holds only in-frame ones; the method was immunoSEQ multiplex PCR. The table lists tens of thousands of clones, about 96% of them singletons, with more than 2% in the top ten. The clonotype originates from a man between 18 and 29 years old in good health and CMV-seronegative. The chain links TRBV5-6 to TRBJ1-1, with D maybe TRBD1 (5 bases). Sequencing was carried out using PBMCs. In nucleotides, the CDR3 is TGTGCCAGCAGCTTGGCGACAGTTATGAACACTGAAGCTTTCTTT. Its translation: CASSLATVMNTEAFF. The full variable domain, rest sourced from reference TRBV5-6 and TRBJ1-1, is DAGVTQSPTHLIKTRGQQVTLRCSPKSGHDTVSWYQQALGQGPQFIFQYYEEEERQRGNFPDRFSGHQFPNYSSELNVNALLLGDSALYLCASSLATVMNTEAFFGQGTRLTVV.